This T cell receptor (beta chain) was recovered during a study of molecular identifiers for immune sequencing clone quantification. This clonotype showed up just a few times. One entry per CDR3 protein results from TCRdb running MiXCR on the PCR reads. The data contain 300,000 to 400,000 distinct CDR3 sequences, roughly a fifth of them singletons. Germline-derived CDR1 and CDR2 are MDHEN and SYDVKM. The CDR3 is 16 amino acids. Trimming removed 6 bases at V and 2 bases at J, with 16 bases between. This TCR derives from a human donor in good health. Some libraries in this study had Jurkat cell RNA spiked in. Sequences were obtained from naive CD8+ T cells from blood, with Jurkat cell RNA spiked in. The subset was: FACS-sorted CD8+CD4-CCR7+CD45RA+ naive T cells. J is TRBJ2-2 and V is TRBV28; D is perhaps TRBD2 (6 bases). The CDR3 region is CASRGGTYLNTGELFF. CDR3 nucleotide sequence: TGTGCCAGCAGGGGCGGGACCTACCTCAACACCGGGGAGCTGTTTTTT. Full variable domain (rest looked up from reference TRBV28 and TRBJ2-2): DVKVTQSSRYLVKRTGEKVFLECVQDMDHENMFWYRQDPGLGLRLIYFSYDVKMKEKGDIPEGYSVSREKKERFSLILESASTNQTSMYLCASRGGTYLNTGELFFGEGSRLTVL.